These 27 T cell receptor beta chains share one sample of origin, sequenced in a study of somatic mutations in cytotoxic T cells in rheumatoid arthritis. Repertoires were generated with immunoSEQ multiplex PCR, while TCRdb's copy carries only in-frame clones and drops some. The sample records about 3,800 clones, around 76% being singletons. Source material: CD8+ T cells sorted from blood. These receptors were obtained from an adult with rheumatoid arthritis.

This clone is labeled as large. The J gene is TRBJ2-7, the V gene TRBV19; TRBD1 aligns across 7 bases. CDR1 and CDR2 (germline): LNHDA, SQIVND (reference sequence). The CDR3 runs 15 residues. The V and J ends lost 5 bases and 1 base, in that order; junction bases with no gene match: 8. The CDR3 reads CASSSGQVPSYEQYF. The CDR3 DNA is TGTGCCAGTAGTTCAGGACAGGTACCATCCTACGAGCAGTACTTC.

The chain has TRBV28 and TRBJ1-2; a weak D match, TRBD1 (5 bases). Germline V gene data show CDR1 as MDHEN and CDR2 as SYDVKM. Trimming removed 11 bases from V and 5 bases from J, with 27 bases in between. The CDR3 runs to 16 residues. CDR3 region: CASLGAGRAYGYGYTF. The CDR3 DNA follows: TGTGCCTCTCTAGGGGCAGGGAGGGCCTATGGGTATGGCTACACCTTC.

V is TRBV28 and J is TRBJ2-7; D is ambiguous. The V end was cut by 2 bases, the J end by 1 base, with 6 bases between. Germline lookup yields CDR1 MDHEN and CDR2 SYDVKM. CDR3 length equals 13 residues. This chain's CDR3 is CASSLEISYEQYF. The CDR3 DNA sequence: TGTGCCAGCAGTTTAGAGATTTCCTACGAGCAGTACTTC.

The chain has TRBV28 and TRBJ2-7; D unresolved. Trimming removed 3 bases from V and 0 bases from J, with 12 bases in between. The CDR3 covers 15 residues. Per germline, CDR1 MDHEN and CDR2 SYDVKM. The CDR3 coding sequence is TGTGCCAGCAGTTTTGACTCTAACCTCTCCTACGAGCAGTACTTC. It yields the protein CASSFDSNLSYEQYF.

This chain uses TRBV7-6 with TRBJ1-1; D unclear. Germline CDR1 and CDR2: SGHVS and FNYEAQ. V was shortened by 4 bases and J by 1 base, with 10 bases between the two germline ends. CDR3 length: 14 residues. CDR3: CASSSSGWNTEAFF. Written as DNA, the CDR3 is TGTGCCAGCAGCTCCAGTGGGTGGAACACTGAAGCTTTCTTT.

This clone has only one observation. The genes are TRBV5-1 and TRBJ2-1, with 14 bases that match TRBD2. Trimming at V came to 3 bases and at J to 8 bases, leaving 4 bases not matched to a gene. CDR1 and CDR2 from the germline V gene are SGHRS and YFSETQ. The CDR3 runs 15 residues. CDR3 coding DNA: TGCGCCAGCAGCTCGGGACTAGCGGGAGCAGATGAGCAGTTCTTC. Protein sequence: CASSSGLAGADEQFF.

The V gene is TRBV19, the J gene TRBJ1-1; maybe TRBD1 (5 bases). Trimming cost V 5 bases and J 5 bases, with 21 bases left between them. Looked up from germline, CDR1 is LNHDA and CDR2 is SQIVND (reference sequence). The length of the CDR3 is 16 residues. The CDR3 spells CASSPPGTFSGTEAFF. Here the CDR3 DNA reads TGTGCCAGTAGTCCTCCCGGGACCTTTAGCGGGACTGAAGCTTTCTTT.

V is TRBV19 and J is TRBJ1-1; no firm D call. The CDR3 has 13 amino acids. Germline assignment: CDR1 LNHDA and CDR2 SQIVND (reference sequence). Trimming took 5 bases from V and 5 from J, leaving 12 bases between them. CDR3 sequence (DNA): TGTGCCAGTAGTGATAAAATGGGAACTGAAGCTTTCTTT. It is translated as CASSDKMGTEAFF.

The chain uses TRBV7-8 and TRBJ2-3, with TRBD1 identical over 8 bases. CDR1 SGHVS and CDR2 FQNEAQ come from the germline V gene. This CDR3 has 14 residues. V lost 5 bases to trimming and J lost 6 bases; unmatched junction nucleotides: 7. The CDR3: CASSRTQGADTQYF. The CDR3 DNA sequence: TGTGCCAGCAGCCGGACCCAGGGGGCGGATACGCAGTATTTT. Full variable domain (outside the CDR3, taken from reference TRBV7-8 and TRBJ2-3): GAGVSQSPRYKVAKRGQDVALRCDPISGHVSLFWYQQALGQGPEFLTYFQNEAQLDKSGLPSDRFFAERPEGSVSTLKIQRTQQEDSAVYLCASSRTQGADTQYFGPGTRLTVL.

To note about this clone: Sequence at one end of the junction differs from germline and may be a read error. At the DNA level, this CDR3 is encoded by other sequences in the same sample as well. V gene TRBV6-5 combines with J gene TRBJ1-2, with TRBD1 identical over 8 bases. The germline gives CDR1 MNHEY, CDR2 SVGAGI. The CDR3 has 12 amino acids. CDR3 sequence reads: CASSPDRGGYTF. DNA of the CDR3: TGTGCCAGCAGTCCTGACAGGGGCGGCTACACCTTT.

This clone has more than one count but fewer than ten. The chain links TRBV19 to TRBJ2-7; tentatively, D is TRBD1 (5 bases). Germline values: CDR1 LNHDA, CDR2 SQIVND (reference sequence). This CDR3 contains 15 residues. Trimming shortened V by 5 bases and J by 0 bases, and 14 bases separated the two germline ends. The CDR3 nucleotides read TGTGCCAGTAGTTCAGGGTCCCGCGCCTCCTACGAGCAGTACTTC. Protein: CASSSGSRASYEQYF.

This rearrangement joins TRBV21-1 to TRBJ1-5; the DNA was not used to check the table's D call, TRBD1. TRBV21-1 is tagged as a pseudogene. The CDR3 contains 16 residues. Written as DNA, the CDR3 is TGTGCCAGCAGCACCCTCCGGGACAGGGGATGTCAGCCCCAGCATTTT. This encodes CASSTLRDRGCQPQHF.

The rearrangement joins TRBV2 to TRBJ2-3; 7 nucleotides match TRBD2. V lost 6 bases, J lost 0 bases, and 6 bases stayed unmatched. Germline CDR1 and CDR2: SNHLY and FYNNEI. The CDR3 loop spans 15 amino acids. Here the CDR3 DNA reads TGTGCCAGCAGCCCAGGACTAGAGAGCACAGATACGCAGTATTTT. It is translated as CASSPGLESTDTQYF.

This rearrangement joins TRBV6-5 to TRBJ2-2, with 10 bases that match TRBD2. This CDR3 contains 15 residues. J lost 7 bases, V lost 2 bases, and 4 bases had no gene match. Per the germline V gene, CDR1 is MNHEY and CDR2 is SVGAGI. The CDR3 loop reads CASSYASGGDGELFF. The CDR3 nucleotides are TGTGCCAGCAGTTACGCTAGCGGGGGAGACGGGGAGCTGTTTTTT.

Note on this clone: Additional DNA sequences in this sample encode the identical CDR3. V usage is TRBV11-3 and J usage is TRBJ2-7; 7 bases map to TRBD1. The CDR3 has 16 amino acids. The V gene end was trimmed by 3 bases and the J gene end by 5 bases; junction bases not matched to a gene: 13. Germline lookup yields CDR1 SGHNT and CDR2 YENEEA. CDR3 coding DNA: TGTGCCAGCAGCTTCAGATTTGAGGGGGCGGGCCACGAGCAGTACTTC. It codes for CASSFRFEGAGHEQYF.

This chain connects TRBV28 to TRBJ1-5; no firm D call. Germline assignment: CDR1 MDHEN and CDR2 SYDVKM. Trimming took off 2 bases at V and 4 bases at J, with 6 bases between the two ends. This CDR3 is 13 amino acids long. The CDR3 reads CASSLTRNQPQHF. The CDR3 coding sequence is TGTGCCAGCAGTTTAACCAGGAATCAGCCCCAGCATTTT.

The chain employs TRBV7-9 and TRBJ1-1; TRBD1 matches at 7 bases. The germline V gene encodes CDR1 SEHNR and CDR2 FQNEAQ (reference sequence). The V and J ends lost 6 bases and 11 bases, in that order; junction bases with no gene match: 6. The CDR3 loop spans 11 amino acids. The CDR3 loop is CASSSGGRAFF. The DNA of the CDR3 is TGTGCCAGCAGTTCAGGGGGGAGGGCTTTCTTT.

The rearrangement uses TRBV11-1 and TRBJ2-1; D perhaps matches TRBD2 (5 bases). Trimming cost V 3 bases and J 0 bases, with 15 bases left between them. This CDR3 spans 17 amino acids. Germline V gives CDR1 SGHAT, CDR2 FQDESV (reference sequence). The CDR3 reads CASSFIGRGSSYNEQFF. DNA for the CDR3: TGTGCCAGCAGCTTCATTGGACGGGGAAGCTCCTACAATGAGCAGTTCTTC.

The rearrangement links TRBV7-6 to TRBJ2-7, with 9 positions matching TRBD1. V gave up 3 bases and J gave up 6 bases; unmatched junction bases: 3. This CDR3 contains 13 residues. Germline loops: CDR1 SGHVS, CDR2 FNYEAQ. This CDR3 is CASSLTGGGEQYF. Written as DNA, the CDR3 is TGTGCCAGCAGCTTGACAGGGGGAGGCGAGCAGTACTTC.

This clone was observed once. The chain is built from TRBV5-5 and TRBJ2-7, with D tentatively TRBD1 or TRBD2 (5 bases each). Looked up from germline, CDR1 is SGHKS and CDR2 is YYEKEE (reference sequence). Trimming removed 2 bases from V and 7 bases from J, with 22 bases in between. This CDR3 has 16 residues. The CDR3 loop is CASSFVPGPVSGEQYF. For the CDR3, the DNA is TGTGCCAGCAGCTTTGTCCCGGGGCCCGTCTCCGGTGAGCAGTACTTC.

The CDR3 sequence: CASSAVAGGRYEQYF. CDR3 sequence (DNA): TGTGCCAGCAGCGCGGTAGCGGGAGGACGCTACGAGCAGTACTTC. The rearrangement uses TRBV5-6 and TRBJ2-7; 10 bases align to TRBD2. CDR1 is SGHDT and CDR2 is YYEEEE in the germline V gene. The length of the CDR3 is 15 residues. Unmatched junction bases numbered 7, after V lost 4 bases and J lost 3 bases.

Here the CDR3 reads CASSLGHLRVNEQFF. The CDR3 DNA reads as TGTGCCAGCAGCCTAGGACACCTGAGGGTCAATGAGCAGTTCTTC. This chain joins TRBV7-9 and TRBJ2-1; the D call may be TRBD1 or TRBD2 (5 bases each). The V gene lost 5 bases and the J gene lost 6 bases, with 17 bases spanning the gap. From germline, CDR1 is SEHNR and CDR2 FQNEAQ (reference sequence). This CDR3 contains 15 residues.

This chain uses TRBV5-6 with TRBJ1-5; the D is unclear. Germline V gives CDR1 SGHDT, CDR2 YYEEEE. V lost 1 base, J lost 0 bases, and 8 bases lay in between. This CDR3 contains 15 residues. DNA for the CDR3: TGTGCCAGCAGCTTGTGGCGGAGTAGCAATCAGCCCCAGCATTTT. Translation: CASSLWRSSNQPQHF.

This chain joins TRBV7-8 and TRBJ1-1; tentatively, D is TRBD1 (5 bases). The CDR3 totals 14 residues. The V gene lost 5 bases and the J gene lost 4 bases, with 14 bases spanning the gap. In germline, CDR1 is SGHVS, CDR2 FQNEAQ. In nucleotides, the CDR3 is TGTGCCAGCAGCGCCGGGGGTGAGGGCACTGAAGCTTTCTTT. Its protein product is CASSAGGEGTEAFF.

Written as DNA, the CDR3 is TGTGCCAGTAAATTGGCGGGGGCCTACAATGAGCAGTTCTTC. Translated: CASKLAGAYNEQFF. The rearrangement joins TRBV19 to TRBJ2-1; 7 positions agree with TRBD2. V shed 7 bases and J 2 bases; nucleotides not matched to a gene: 5. Germline CDR1 LNHDA, CDR2 SQIVND (reference sequence). The CDR3 runs to 14 residues.

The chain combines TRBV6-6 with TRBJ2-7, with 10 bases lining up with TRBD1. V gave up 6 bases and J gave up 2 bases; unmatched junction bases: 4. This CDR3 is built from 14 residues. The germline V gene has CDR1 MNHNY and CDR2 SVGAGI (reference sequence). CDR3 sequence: CASRSGTGAYEQYF. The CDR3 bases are TGTGCCAGCAGATCCGGGACAGGGGCCTACGAGCAGTACTTC.

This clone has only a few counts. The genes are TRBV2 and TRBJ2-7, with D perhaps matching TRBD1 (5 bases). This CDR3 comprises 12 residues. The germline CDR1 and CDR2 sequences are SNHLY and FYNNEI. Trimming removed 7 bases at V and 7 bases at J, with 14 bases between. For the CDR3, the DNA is TGTGCCAGCACTGGGGCCTCTCGGGAGCAGTACTTC. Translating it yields CASTGASREQYF.